In this sample, the clone carrying this T cell receptor beta chain turned up a few times. Profiled with immunoSEQ multiplex PCR; TCRdb holds only in-frame clones, not every one. The data contain some 150,000 clones, roughly 89% of them singletons. The CDR3 covers 18 residues. With V trimmed by 3 bases and J by 4 bases, 13 bases remained unmatched. CDR1 is SEHNR, CDR2 FQNEAQ, per germline (reference sequence). This sample was taken from a study of control samples from healthy donors and cancer patients. The sequence was collected from a man aged 25 to 40 in good health. Sequencing used blood. The V and J genes are TRBV7-9 and TRBJ2-3; 10 bases map to TRBD2. The CDR3 nucleotides read TGTGCCAGCAGCTTTGCATGGACTAGCGGAGGCGAGGCAGATACGCAGTATTTT. The encoded protein is CASSFAWTSGGEADTQYF.